This TCR beta chain was documented in a study of T cell responses to AZD1222 COVID-19 vaccine. Study results and limitations: Spike regions recognized by vaccine-associated CD4 TCRs spanned the protein, led by 160-218 and 743-854. The sample set comprised mostly white British donors with more females, and clonal diversity was possibly underestimated.

TCRdb's copy holds only in-frame clones and misses some; the assay was immunoSEQ multiplex PCR. The sample lists 120,000 or so clones; approximately 88% were seen once. With 6 bases removed from V and 3 bases from J, the gap between germline ends came to 12 bases. In germline, CDR1 is LNHDA, CDR2 SQIVND (reference sequence). The CDR3 covers 14 residues. With regard to this clone: Antigen: not known.

The chain carries TRBV19 and TRBJ2-1; D is possibly TRBD1 (6 bases). This clonotype was sampled from an adult in good health. The sequencing here drew on peripheral blood, taken on day 0 of AZD1222 vaccination. CDR3 DNA: TGTGCCAGTAGGCGTCAGGGGTTCTACAATGAGCAGTTCTTC. It is translated as CASRRQGFYNEQFF.